This is a list of T cell receptor beta chains from one sample in a study of blood T cell repertoires in COVID-19. Only in-frame clones appear in the TCRdb table, and some are missing; sequencing was by immunoSEQ multiplex PCR. The sample carries around 220,000 clones, 65% to 85% recorded once. Sequencing was done on a sample of peripheral blood. The receptors here all came from a woman of 80 years or more with acute or convalescent COVID-19. Each CDR3 is given without its conserved first and last residue. A D gene is named only where the DNA matches it firmly.

V gene: TRBV6-5
J gene: TRBJ1-2
D gene: NA
CDR3 protein: ASSYSPVYGYT

V gene: TRBV19
J gene: TRBJ1-1
D gene: NA
CDR3 protein: ASSIDRGRGAF

V gene: TRBV11-3
J gene: TRBJ1-4
D gene: TRBD1
CDR3 protein: ASSPDRGEKLF

V gene: TRBV4-3
J gene: TRBJ1-2
D gene: TRBD1
CDR3 protein: ASSQDPGQVYGYT

V gene: TRBV19
J gene: TRBJ2-1
D gene: TRBD1
CDR3 protein: ASSGGQGAYNEQF

V gene: TRBV7-2
J gene: TRBJ2-1
D gene: NA
CDR3 protein: ASSLNGGANYNEQF

V gene: TRBV5-1
J gene: TRBJ2-7
D gene: TRBD2
CDR3 protein: ASSFGLLAGGPYEQY

V gene: TRBV6-2/TRBV6-3
J gene: TRBJ2-1
D gene: NA
CDR3 protein: ASSYSARSYNEQF

V gene: TRBV27
J gene: TRBJ1-6
D gene: TRBD1
CDR3 protein: ASPGTGISPLH

V gene: TRBV12-3/TRBV12-4
J gene: TRBJ1-1
D gene: NA
CDR3 protein: ASSLTSGTEAF